This TCR beta chain came from a study of monozygotic twins with inflammatory bowel disease. Eight separate reactions per sample yielded the cDNA. From the 5' RACE reads, TCRdb lists one entry per CDR3 protein and no DNA. The table lists about 380,000 distinct CDR3 sequences. RNA in its total form was extracted from whole blood, and T cells were not sorted. Study observations and caveats: Twins with IBD had fewer clonotypes in common with others than healthy twins, particularly during disease activity. IBD patients carried less diverse TCRbeta repertoires (inverse Simpson) than healthy co-twins.

On this clonotype itself: Its antigen is unidentified.

This CDR3 contains 15 residues. This sequence originates from a human donor with ulcerative colitis or Crohn's disease, or a healthy co-twin of an affected twin (not recorded which). Sequencing was done on a sample of blood. The rearrangement uses TRBV12-3 or TRBV12-4 and TRBJ1-6; the TCRdb call, TRBD1, lacks DNA for checking. The CDR3 sequence: CASSYTGTQNSPLHF.